This T cell receptor (beta chain) was identified during a study of Graves' ophthalmopathy and Graves' hyperthyroidism. Study in general: Blood was drawn at initial diagnosis, before any treatment. General study findings and limits: Predictions made by the model for ophthalmopathy progression reached approximately 70% sensitivity and around 72% specificity. A model of 13 signatures distinguished ophthalmopathy from stable hyperthyroidism at under 90% sensitivity and roughly 81% specificity.

The CDR3 is made up of 13 amino acids. Trimming shortened V by 8 bases and J by 5 bases, and 15 bases separated the two germline ends. Germline V gene sequence: CDR1 MNHEY, CDR2 SVGEGT. Concerning this clonotype itself: Its antigen is as yet unknown.

Additional autoimmune diseases, uncontrolled infections, pregnancy or lactation disqualified patients. RNA transcripts provided the template for amplifying TCR beta CDR3 regions. The authors performed first-round RT-PCR with HTBI primers and then a second-round multiplex PCR. MiXCR, run by TCRdb on the multiplex PCR reads, gives a single entry per CDR3 protein. The table shows 170,000 or so distinct CDR3 sequences, with approximately 40% occurring only once. The receptor comes from a woman aged 40 to 50 with Graves' ophthalmopathy. J is TRBJ1-1 and V is TRBV6-2 or TRBV6-3; weak D call: TRBD1 (5 bases). The specimen sequenced was peripheral blood. The CDR3 sequence is CASVEGGGTEAFF. CDR3 bases: TGTGCCAGCGTCGAGGGCGGGGGTACTGAAGCTTTCTTT.